The next 15 T cell receptor beta chains were all read from a single sample in a study of blood T cell repertoires in COVID-19. Assay: immunoSEQ multiplex PCR; the TCRdb copy retains only in-frame clones and omits some. This table holds some 110,000 clones, 60% to 85% found once. Specimen: peripheral blood. The source is a man between 65 and 85 years old with acute or convalescent COVID-19.

The rearrangement uses TRBV6-2 or TRBV6-3 and TRBJ2-5; tentatively, D is TRBD1 (5 bases). The CDR3 has 16 amino acids. Germline V gene data show CDR1 as MNHEY and CDR2 as SVGEGT. Trimming removed 5 bases at V and 2 bases at J, with 18 bases between. For the CDR3, the DNA is TGTGCCAGCAGTACCCCGCGTGGGGCTTTACAAGAGACCCAGTACTTC. Protein product: CASSTPRGALQETQYF.

As for this clone: The junction departs from the called germline gene at one end, perhaps through a read error. CDR3: CASSLDPGQALYGYTF. DNA for the CDR3: TGTGCCAGTAGTTTAGATCCGGGACAGGCTCTATATGGCTACACCTTC. The genes are TRBV19 and TRBJ1-2, with 8 bases that match TRBD1. The CDR3 runs 16 residues. In germline, CDR1 is LNHDA, CDR2 SQIVND (reference sequence).

The chain combines TRBV2 with TRBJ1-2; tentatively, D is TRBD1 (6 bases). CDR1 and CDR2 from the germline V gene are SNHLY and FYNNEI. V was clipped by 8 bases and J by 2 bases, with 18 bases between them. The CDR3 runs 15 residues. This CDR3 is CASRGWDTYNYGYTF. The CDR3 DNA reads TGTGCCAGCCGAGGGTGGGACACCTACAACTATGGCTACACCTTC.

The rearrangement links TRBV2 to TRBJ1-6; tentative D call: TRBD1 (5 bases). The CDR3 extends over 13 amino acids. Looked up from germline, CDR1 is SNHLY and CDR2 is FYNNEI. V was clipped by 4 bases and J by 14 bases, with 15 bases between them. The CDR3 sequence: CASSGTGPPALHF. The CDR3 nucleotides read TGTGCCAGCAGTGGTACAGGTCCCCCGGCCCTCCACTTT. Variable domain in full (rest from reference TRBV2 and TRBJ1-6): EPEVTQTPSHQVTQMGQEVILRCVPISNHLYFYWYRQILGQKVEFLVSFYNNEISEKSEIFDDQFSVERPDGSNFTLKIRSTKLEDSAMYFCASSGTGPPALHFGNGTRLTVT.

This rearrangement joins TRBV10-3 to TRBJ2-2; 7 nucleotides agree with TRBD1. The CDR3 has 14 amino acids. Germline CDR1 and CDR2: ENHRY and SYGVKD. The V segment lost 7 bases and the J segment 0 bases; nucleotides outside the gene matches: 2. The CDR3, as DNA: TGTGCCATCAATGACAGGGCGAACACCGGGGAGCTGTTTTTT. This encodes CAINDRANTGELFF.

Only a few counts were recorded for this clone. The gene calls are TRBV6-5 and TRBJ1-2; D is possibly TRBD1 (6 bases). V was shortened by 6 bases and J by 5 bases, with 16 bases between the two germline ends. This CDR3 spans 14 amino acids. Germline V gives CDR1 MNHEY, CDR2 SVGAGI. CDR3 sequence: CASRDSPTQYGYTF. The CDR3 region has the DNA TGTGCCAGCAGGGACAGTCCTACTCAATATGGCTACACCTTC.

This sequence joins TRBV7-9 and TRBJ1-1, with 7 bases aligning to TRBD1. Germline-derived CDR1 and CDR2 are SEHNR and FQNEAQ (reference sequence). After removal of 5 bases from V and 8 bases from J, the junction contained 2 bases not matched to a gene. The CDR3 is 11 amino acids. The DNA of the CDR3 is TGTGCCAGCAGCCGACAGGGAGAAGCTTTCTTT. As protein: CASSRQGEAFF.

For the CDR3, the DNA is TGTGCCAGCAGTTATTTGGGGACTCCGACCTACGAGCAGTACTTC. It is translated as CASSYLGTPTYEQYF. V gene TRBV6-2 or TRBV6-3 combines with J gene TRBJ2-7; possibly TRBD2 for D (6 bases). There are 15 residues in the CDR3. Deletions cut 3 bases from V and 2 bases from J, with 14 bases between. Per germline, CDR1 MNHEY and CDR2 SVGEGT.

In its sample, this clone was seen a few times. The J gene is TRBJ2-2, the V gene TRBV5-6; a weak D match, TRBD1 (6 bases). The CDR3 runs 16 residues. V was pared by 0 bases and J by 5 bases, with 14 bases between. CDR1 and CDR2 (germline): SGHDT, YYEEEE. CDR3 coding DNA: TGTGCCAGCAGCTTGGTTGCCAGGGGAACGACCGGGGAGCTGTTTTTT. Protein sequence: CASSLVARGTTGELFF.

There are many counts of this clone. The same CDR3 can be traced to other DNA sequences in this sample. The chain carries TRBV2 and TRBJ2-7; no clear D. The CDR3 is made up of 13 amino acids. Looked up from germline, CDR1 is SNHLY and CDR2 is FYNNEI. Trimming removed 7 bases from V and 1 base from J, with 11 bases in between. CDR3 bases: TGTGCCAGCATCCTCCCGTTATCCTACGAGCAGTACTTC. Protein: CASILPLSYEQYF.

The chain uses TRBV11-3 and TRBJ2-1; perhaps TRBD2 as D (6 bases). V shed 3 bases and J shed 9 bases, with 15 bases lying between them. This CDR3 is built from 14 residues. Looked up from germline, CDR1 is SGHNT and CDR2 is YENEEA. DNA for the CDR3: TGTGCCAGCAGCTTCGGCAGGGAGGCGCTTGAGCAGTTCTTC. Protein sequence: CASSFGREALEQFF.

This chain links TRBV18 with TRBJ1-3; 8 bases agree with TRBD1. Trimming took 4 bases from V and 0 from J; bases not matched to a gene: 11. The CDR3 is 18 residues long. Germline V gene sequence: CDR1 KGHSH, CDR2 LQKENI. The CDR3 DNA reads as TGTGCCAGCTCACAATCTCGGACAGGGTTTAACTCTGGAAACACCATATATTTT. Its translation is CASSQSRTGFNSGNTIYF.

The V gene is TRBV18, the J gene TRBJ1-5; unclear D gene. Between the trimmed V and J ends, which lost 3 bases and 0 bases, there was a span of 6 bases. This CDR3 is 14 amino acids long. Germline V gives CDR1 KGHSH, CDR2 LQKENI. CDR3 loop: CASSPRDSNQPQHF. CDR3 bases: TGTGCCAGCTCACCTCGGGATAGCAATCAGCCCCAGCATTTT.

This clone was found once. The V call is TRBV15, the J call TRBJ2-1; D is possibly TRBD2 (6 bases). Trimming left V 5 bases short and J 4 bases short, with 12 bases between. The CDR3 consists of 14 residues. The germline V gene encodes CDR1 LNHNV and CDR2 YYDKDF (reference sequence). CDR3 in amino acids: CATSYRRVYNEQFF. The CDR3 bases are TGTGCCACCAGCTACAGGAGGGTATACAATGAGCAGTTCTTC. Full variable domain (remainder filled in from reference TRBV15 and TRBJ2-1): DAMVIQNPRYQVTQFGKPVTLSCSQTLNHNVMYWYQQKSSQAPKLLFHYYDKDFNNEADTPDNFQSRRPNTSFCFLDIRSPGLGDTAMYLCATSYRRVYNEQFFGPGTRLTVL.

The chain combines TRBV5-4 with TRBJ1-1, with a weak D call TRBD1 (5 bases). There are 14 residues in the CDR3. Germline loops: CDR1 SGHNT, CDR2 YYREEE (reference sequence). With 4 bases removed from V and 0 bases from J, the gap between germline ends came to 10 bases. The CDR3 coding sequence is TGTGCCAGCAGCCTCGGACAAATGAACACTGAAGCTTTCTTT. Amino acid sequence: CASSLGQMNTEAFF.